Listed here are 22 T cell receptor beta chains from one sample, sequenced in a study of blood T cell repertoires in COVID-19. This table comes from immunoSEQ multiplex PCR, and its TCRdb copy is limited to in-frame clones, with some not included. The sample shows about 160,000 clones, roughly 85% of them seen only once. The specimen sequenced was peripheral blood. All receptors derive from a human donor with acute or convalescent COVID-19. The donor label of this sample is uncertain.

The gene calls are TRBV24-1 and TRBJ1-5, with D uncertain. V was pared by 1 base and J by 8 bases, with 8 bases between. Germline assignment: CDR1 KGHDR and CDR2 SFDVKD. The CDR3 loop spans 13 amino acids. CDR3 protein: CATSDFGGKPQHF. CDR3 in DNA: TGTGCCACCAGTGATTTCGGAGGCAAGCCCCAGCATTTT.

This sequence joins TRBV6-5 and TRBJ1-6, with 7 bases lining up with TRBD1. The CDR3 runs 15 residues. V shed 5 bases, J shed 10 bases, and the junction held 11 bases outside the gene matches. CDR1 and CDR2 from the germline V gene are MNHEY and SVGAGI. CDR3: CASSPQTGTYSPLHF. In DNA form, the CDR3 reads TGTGCCAGCAGTCCTCAGACAGGGACATACTCACCCCTCCACTTT.

The genes are TRBV30 and TRBJ2-1, with TRBD2 matching over 7 bases. V shed 1 base, J shed 9 bases, and the junction held 6 bases outside the gene matches. CDR1 GTSNPN and CDR2 SVGIG come from the germline V gene (reference sequence). This CDR3 region has 13 residues. The CDR3 DNA reads TGTGCCTGGAGTGAATCTTGGGGGGGTGAGCAGTTCTTC. Translation gives CAWSESWGGEQFF.

The chain uses TRBV2 and TRBJ1-2; 8 nucleotides align to TRBD1. In germline, CDR1 is SNHLY, CDR2 FYNNEI. The junction had 8 bases not matched to a gene; V was cut back by 7 bases and J by 4 bases. The CDR3 spans 14 residues. The CDR3 DNA reads TGTGCCAGCACCCCAGGGGGCGAGGGCTATGGCTACACCTTC. This sequence encodes CASTPGGEGYGYTF.

This chain uses TRBV2 with TRBJ2-3; 7 bases are a match to TRBD2. CDR3 length equals 13 residues. The V and J ends lost 6 bases and 3 bases, in that order; junction bases with no gene match: 3. Germline V gene data show CDR1 as SNHLY and CDR2 as FYNNEI. The CDR3 protein is CASRASGTDTQYF. Written as DNA, the CDR3 is TGTGCCAGCAGAGCTAGCGGTACAGATACGCAGTATTTT.

This clone was picked up one time. CDR3 protein: CASSWGRVDTGELFF. CDR3 bases: TGTGCCAGCAGTTGGGGCAGGGTTGACACCGGGGAGCTGTTTTTT. The chain employs TRBV6-2 or TRBV6-3 and TRBJ2-2, with D perhaps TRBD1 (5 bases). V was trimmed by 4 bases and J by 3 bases, leaving 12 bases between them. The CDR3 is 15 residues long. Germline-derived CDR1 and CDR2 are MNHEY and SVGEGT.

The CDR3 loop reads CAISEPNKEGAGAFF. CDR3 coding DNA: TGTGCCATCAGTGAGCCGAATAAGGAGGGAGCGGGGGCTTTCTTT. V usage is TRBV10-3 and J usage is TRBJ1-1, with D unclear. Trimming stripped 2 bases from V and 11 bases from J, with 21 bases between. The CDR3 has 15 residues. CDR1 ENHRY and CDR2 SYGVKD come from the germline V gene.

V and J are TRBV29-1 and TRBJ2-3; 9 nucleotides line up with TRBD2. The CDR3 has 16 amino acids. Germline-derived CDR1 and CDR2 are SQVTM and ANQGSEA. With V trimmed by 2 bases and J by 3 bases, 9 bases remained unmatched. CDR3 coding DNA: TGCAGCGTTGAACCGTTCGCGGGGGGGCAGACAGATACGCAGTATTTT. Translation: CSVEPFAGGQTDTQYF.

The chain has TRBV5-5 and TRBJ2-7, with D possibly matching TRBD1 (6 bases). The CDR3 sequence is 15 residues long. V lost 6 bases and J 0 bases, leaving 16 bases between the germline ends. Germline CDR1 SGHKS, CDR2 YYEKEE (reference sequence). The CDR3, as DNA: TGTGCCAGCAAAACTGGGGGCACCAACTCCTACGAGCAGTACTTC. Its translation: CASKTGGTNSYEQYF.

This clone has only one observation. The chain employs TRBV5-3 and TRBJ2-7; 8 bases match TRBD1. TRBV5-3 is assigned to the ORF class and has an uncertain function. The length of the CDR3 is 14 residues. J lost 2 bases, V lost 4 bases, and 5 bases had no gene match. The CDR3 sequence is CARSGLRGPYEQYF. The CDR3 DNA is TGTGCCAGAAGCGGACTCAGGGGGCCCTACGAGCAGTACTTC.

The chain couples TRBV11-2 to TRBJ1-2, with 8 bases identical to TRBD1. The CDR3 sequence is 17 residues long. Losses at the gene ends were 4 bases for V and 4 bases for J; bases not matched to a gene: 14. Germline V gene sequence: CDR1 SGHAT, CDR2 FQNNGV. The CDR3 coding sequence is TGTGCCAGCAGCTCGAGACAGGGGTTCAGGGGGCTCTATGGCTACACCTTC. Protein product: CASSSRQGFRGLYGYTF.

The rearrangement joins TRBV28 to TRBJ1-6, with TRBD1 matching over 10 bases. Trimming at V came to 2 bases and at J to 0 bases, leaving 7 bases not matched to a gene. The germline gives CDR1 MDHEN, CDR2 SYDVKM. CDR3 length: 19 amino acids. DNA of the CDR3: TGTGCCAGCAGTTTAGGTGTCCGGGACAGGGGCTCCTATAATTCACCCCTCCACTTT. It specifies CASSLGVRDRGSYNSPLHF.

The rearrangement joins TRBV2 to TRBJ1-6, with 10 bases lining up with TRBD1. The CDR3 is made up of 16 amino acids. V lost 6 bases and J lost 7; bases outside the gene matches: 9. The V gene's germline CDR1 is SNHLY and CDR2 FYNNEI. CDR3 DNA: TGTGCCAGCAGGCTACCGGGACAGGGGATCAATTCACCCCTCCACTTT. Its translation: CASRLPGQGINSPLHF.

This clone was seen once. The rearrangement joins TRBV4-1 to TRBJ1-2; 8 bases map to TRBD1. V shed 1 base and J 2 bases; nucleotides not matched to a gene: 6. The CDR3 is made up of 16 amino acids. CDR1 and CDR2 from the germline V gene are MGHRA and YSYEKL. This chain's CDR3 is CASSQGRTGLNYGYTF. CDR3 nucleotides: TGCGCCAGCAGCCAAGGACGGACAGGGTTAAACTATGGCTACACCTTC.

The J gene is TRBJ1-3, the V gene TRBV7-2; D remains unclear. V was shortened by 6 bases and J by 2 bases, with 17 bases between the two germline ends. The CDR3 length is 16 residues. CDR1 SGHTA and CDR2 FQGNSA come from the germline V gene. CDR3 sequence reads: CASSFALAATGNTIYF. The CDR3, as DNA: TGTGCCAGCAGTTTTGCTTTGGCAGCGACTGGAAACACCATATATTTT.

CDR3 sequence (DNA): TGTGCCAGCAGCTTGACGGGTTATAATTCACCCCTCCACTTT. It encodes CASSLTGYNSPLHF. This chain connects TRBV7-8 to TRBJ1-6; D is uncertain. Per the germline V gene, CDR1 is SGHVS and CDR2 is FQNEAQ. The CDR3 runs 14 residues. Trimming stripped 3 bases from V and 4 bases from J, with 7 bases between. Drawing the rest from reference TRBV7-8 and TRBJ1-6, the complete variable domain is GAGVSQSPRYKVAKRGQDVALRCDPISGHVSLFWYQQALGQGPEFLTYFQNEAQLDKSGLPSDRFFAERPEGSVSTLKIQRTQQEDSAVYLCASSLTGYNSPLHFGNGTRLTVT.

This clone was detected only a few times. The CDR3 DNA sequence: TGTGCCACCAAGGGTAGCGGGGGGGCAGGAGATACGCAGTATTTT. It is translated as CATKGSGGAGDTQYF. The chain employs TRBV24-1 and TRBJ2-3; 11 nucleotides match TRBD2. The length of the CDR3 is 15 residues. V lost 8 bases and J lost 5; bases outside the gene matches: 8. Looked up from germline, CDR1 is KGHDR and CDR2 is SFDVKD.

This clone was seen repeatedly, ten times or more. The V call is TRBV18, the J call TRBJ2-7; D is uncertain. Germline lookup yields CDR1 KGHSH and CDR2 LQKENI. The CDR3 contains 13 residues. V dropped 3 bases and J dropped 0 bases, with 6 bases sitting between them. The CDR3 sequence is CASSPQDSYEQYF. CDR3 nucleotide sequence: TGTGCCAGCTCACCCCAGGACTCCTACGAGCAGTACTTC.

The chain carries TRBV15 and TRBJ1-1, with 8 bases matching TRBD1. Looked up from germline, CDR1 is LNHNV and CDR2 is YYDKDF (reference sequence). The J segment lost 4 bases and the V segment lost 0 bases, leaving 4 bases of the junction unmatched. The length of the CDR3 is 15 residues. DNA of the CDR3: TGTGCCACCAGCAGAGATCAGGGGGCACGCACTGAAGCTTTCTTT. It is translated as CATSRDQGARTEAFF. Full variable domain (outside the CDR3, taken from reference TRBV15 and TRBJ1-1): DAMVIQNPRYQVTQFGKPVTLSCSQTLNHNVMYWYQQKSSQAPKLLFHYYDKDFNNEADTPDNFQSRRPNTSFCFLDIRSPGLGDTAMYLCATSRDQGARTEAFFGQGTRLTVV.

The rearrangement uses TRBV7-2 and TRBJ1-3; D is perhaps TRBD1 (6 bases). This CDR3 has 15 amino acids. Germline CDR1 reads SGHTA; CDR2 reads FQGNSA. The V gene lost 5 bases and the J gene lost 0 bases, with 11 bases spanning the gap. The CDR3 DNA reads as TGTGCCAGCAGCCCCGGGGGGCTCTCTGGAAACACCATATATTTT. This sequence encodes CASSPGGLSGNTIYF.

The V and J genes are TRBV19 and TRBJ2-6, with TRBD1 identical over 8 bases. In germline, CDR1 is LNHDA, CDR2 SQIVND (reference sequence). V was pared by 7 bases and J by 0 bases, with 11 bases of the junction left unmatched. This CDR3 is 18 amino acids long. The CDR3: CASTPAGTGISGANVLTF. As DNA, the CDR3 is TGTGCCAGTACCCCAGCTGGGACAGGTATCTCTGGGGCCAACGTCCTGACTTTC.

V gene TRBV2 combines with J gene TRBJ1-5, with D tentatively TRBD1 (5 bases). This CDR3 spans 13 amino acids. Germline CDR1 reads SNHLY; CDR2 reads FYNNEI. The germline V and J ends were trimmed by 7 bases and 6 bases, with 13 bases remaining between them. The CDR3 DNA sequence: TGTGCCAGCAAGGGTGGGACTTCTCAGCCCCAGCATTTT. Residues: CASKGGTSQPQHF.